This T cell receptor (beta chain) was observed in a study of cytomegalovirus exposure and HLA in healthy donors (dated by TCRdb to the late 2010s). Context from the whole study: An earlier analysis of approximately 640 of the donors reported more than 250 Gb of sequence data and around 110 million unique TCR beta sequences from about 200 million T cells. Roughly 300 gigabases of sequencing data and around 90 million unique TCR sequences made up an early release that covered some 640 HLA-typed donors. Of the roughly 400 genotyped donors, approximately 80% were placed in the genetic ancestry cluster associated with self-reported Caucasian donors. The study was designed to test whether signatures of past pathogen exposure could be identified by cataloging public T cell receptors. The T cell repertoires of some 700 subjects were profiled by immunosequencing and related to cytomegalovirus serostatus. In addition to the first cohort of about 650 subjects, a separate validation cohort of 120 different subjects was used. The study combined high-throughput TCR immunosequencing, statistical association of individual TCRs with disease status, and machine learning to predict cytomegalovirus infection status. To study patterns of TCR occurrence, a later analysis re-analyzed previously published TCR beta repertoires from several hundred donors and added high-resolution HLA genotyping. Rather than using new phenotypic data, the later analysis identified candidate immune exposures from TCR beta sequences and from how often those sequences occurred across donors. In an earlier analysis of several hundred of the donors, high-throughput TCR beta sequencing was used to judge whether each TCR beta V gene segment behaved as functional or pseudogenic. Donor age, sex, ethnicity and CMV serostatus were compiled alongside the repertoire data. Genome-wide SNP genotypes for about 65% of the 666 donors were used in a later genetic analysis, which treated that subset as a discovery cohort. All discovery cohort repertoires had been generated on a single sequencing platform. Both class I and class II loci were covered by HLA typing, at four-digit resolution. Typing coverage varied by locus: roughly 629-630 donors for A, B, C, DRB1 and DQB1; about 520 for DQA1; 606 for DPA1; around 490 for DPB1. Roughly 5 DR-DQ haplotypes were handled as single units for association and clustering, since linkage in the cohort was strong. Across 398 genotyped donors of the cohort, an average of approximately 220,000 unique TCR beta nucleotide sequences per donor were sequenced, and around 20% of those sequences were non-productive. Results and caveats for the whole study, not just this receptor: In an earlier analysis of 450 to 750 of the donors, most TCR beta V segments appeared in productive rearrangements about 87% or about 30% of the time, broadly matching IMGT annotations. A further reported finding was that TCR beta sequences accurately predicted the HLA-A and HLA-B alleles for most subjects in the first cohort. Correlated functional status among segregating V segments might reflect linkage disequilibrium, but an unknown experimental factor could not be ruled out. Because HLA typing was missing for some donors at each locus, association tests included only the typed subset. Several of the top co-occurrence clusters appeared to be linked to parvovirus B19, influenza, CMV and Epstein-Barr virus, according to a later analysis. Three of the identified cytomegalovirus-associated TCR beta chains were confirmed in vitro to be specific for cytomegalovirus antigens. A later genetic analysis reported fewer N-insertions in productive TCRs among donors in an Asian-associated ancestry cluster than the roughly 700-donor mean. A later analysis found that most CMV-associated TCR beta chains appeared HLA-restricted, with HLA associations seemingly driven largely by CMV exposure. A later analysis found that TCR association rates varied across HLA loci, with DRB1 alleles showing the most associated TCRs and HLA-C alleles the fewest. According to the authors, the approach could potentially be generalized to other disease states and immunological phenotypes. A cluster of highly shared sequence variants was judged likely to be a technical artifact of the sequencing pipeline. CMV serostatus was the only immune exposure information available for the cohort. In this cohort, only TCR beta chains were sequenced, and detectable features were limited by the absence of alpha or paired-chain data. In both the original and validation cohorts, the classifier was reported to diagnose cytomegalovirus status with high specificity and sensitivity. The study listed 164 TCR beta chains as associated with cytomegalovirus. Compared with equally common non-associated chains, HLA-associated TCR beta chains in a later analysis were more clonally expanded and had lower generation probabilities. Strong co-occurrence of HLA alleles, especially DR and DQ, made assigning TCR associations to individual alleles difficult. Some IMGT-functional V segments, including TRBV6-2 and TRBV6-3, could not be told apart with the 87-base-pair reads, so those segments were excluded. Across donors, most TCR sequences were observed very rarely, whereas some public TCRs were present in many individuals. Because counts were too low, roughly 16 rarely observed V segments, including chromosome 9 orphons, were left out of the earlier analysis of about 620 of the donors. Sequencing depth was assumed to be roughly uniform across donors in the presence/absence analyses, though that assumption may not hold. In a later analysis, some 17,000 TCR beta sequences were associated with specific HLA alleles at a false discovery rate of 0.05. In a later genetic analysis, a missense DCLRE1C variant was associated with V-gene and J-gene trimming of TCR beta chains, and the association was replicated in an independent cohort.

V trim: 2 bases; J trim: 6 bases; unmatched bases: 11. From cysteine to phenylalanine, the CDR3 is 16 amino acids long. The sequence is cut down to CDR3 DNA, 48 bases in frame from base 1. Looking up the germline V gene yields CDR1 SGHRS and CDR2 YFSETQ. Preparation of the library involved the immunoSEQ multiplex PCR assay. For the multiplex PCR, a mixture combining 60 forward primers for TCR Vbeta segments and 13 reverse primers for TCR Jbeta segments was used. The CDR3 region of rearranged TCR beta genes was amplified from genomic DNA with a multiplex PCR assay. The amplified TCR beta libraries were sequenced on the Illumina HiSeq System as 87-base-pair reads. The authors' analysis ran thus. A later analysis tallied roughly 78 million unique TCR beta chains across the 660 or so repertoires, and around 12 million of those chains were shared by two or more donors. Raw reads were error-corrected and collapsed into unique sequences with a nearest-neighbor algorithm that merged closely related sequences to remove PCR and sequencing errors. To assign V, D and J gene segments, CDR3 sequences were aligned to IMGT reference sequences. Each retained sequence needed at least a six-nucleotide match to both a V gene segment and a J gene segment. A rearrangement was called productive if the CDR3 had no stop codons and remained in frame with V and J, and every other rearrangement was called non-productive. Following IMGT convention, CDR3 was defined as the stretch from the second conserved V-encoded cysteine to the conserved J-encoded phenylalanine. In an earlier analysis of roughly 610 of the donors, sequences lacking an unambiguous match to a single V gene segment were excluded. An earlier analysis of fewer than 650 of the donors classified V segments as functional when productive rearrangements were above 56.7% and as segregating when the standard deviation between donors was above 5%. A statistical classification framework was built to diagnose cytomegalovirus status from the catalog of TCR beta chain sequences. In a later analysis, TCR nucleotide sequences were compared against IMGT/GENE-DB human TR gene sequences so that V and J genes could be assigned. In a later analysis, CDR3 sequences and most-parsimonious VDJ recombination scenarios were assigned using the TCRdist pipeline. In a later analysis, every TCR beta chain was defined by the combination of its CDR3 amino acid sequence and its V-gene family, and reads without a unique V-gene family were dropped. To address suspected cross-contamination and a sequencing artifact, a later analysis removed under 600 highly shared, low-generation-probability nucleotide sequences. A later analysis calculated a clonal expansion index for each public chain from normalized within-repertoire ranks of inferred template counts. Generation probabilities in a later analysis came from a VDJ recombination model fitted to out-of-frame rearrangements, and those results were checked against IGoR. Hypergeometric tests were used in a later analysis to score TCR-TCR, TCR-HLA and TCR-CMV co-occurrence, with a repertoire-size bias correction applied to the TCR pairs. False discovery rates were estimated in a later analysis by permuting HLA or CMV assignments 20 times. In a later analysis, co-occurring TCRs were grouped with DBSCAN, and TCRdist sequence similarity was added when clustering was performed within HLA-allele-positive subsets. For co-occurrence clustering, repertoires with fewer than 30,000 or more than 120,000 public chains were excluded, along with roughly five repertoires with anomalous nucleotide sharing. As stored in TCRdb, this immuneACCESS dataset retains in-frame rearrangements with V and J assigned. A fraction of the clones does not appear; measured against another copy, unresolved V genes explain less than half of the discrepancy, and the remainder lacks a known reason. For V, J and clone size, that table is used; D and trimming come from the DNA. This sample comprises fewer than 90,000 clones, roughly 80% of them detected only once. The ten largest clones add up to roughly 3.5% of the sample.

As to this clone: Its recognized antigen is unknown. Base quality data are lacking; no much larger clone is found one base away.

The cohort comprised hundreds of healthy bone marrow donors. At the time of sampling, all cohort members were nominally healthy, though unrecorded immune exposures were likely present. The donor tested CMV seronegative and was one of the 352 seronegative cohort members. Every donor gave a peripheral blood sample, and the peripheral blood mononuclear cells from that sample were used for TCR beta sequencing. Genomic DNA was extracted from the blood cell samples with the Qiagen DNeasy Blood Extraction Kit. The TCR comes from a man younger than 40 in good health and CMV-seronegative. The V and J segments used are TRBV5-1 and TRBJ2-7, with 10 junctional bases fitting TRBD1. The sample taken for sequencing was PBMCs. CDR3 protein: CASSLPGGTGVSEQYF. The DNA sequence is as follows: TGCGCCAGCAGCTTACCCGGTGGGACAGGGGTTAGCGAGCAGTACTTC. The full variable domain, completed from the reference TRBV5-1 and TRBJ2-7 proteins outside the CDR3, reads KAGVTQTPRYLIKTRGQQVTLSCSPISGHRSVSWYQQTPGQGLQFLFEYFSETQRNKGNFPGRFSGRQFSNSRSEMNVSTLELGDSALYLCASSLPGGTGVSEQYFGPGTRLTVT.